This TCR beta chain was sequenced in a study of beta chain features in type 1 diabetes. Germline lookup yields CDR1 SGHTA and CDR2 FQGTGA. The CDR3 consists of 13 residues. V was shortened by 4 bases and J by 1 base, with 6 bases between the two germline ends. Of the isolated RNA, all was reverse transcribed, and so the sequenced material was expressed TCRB transcripts. Method: immunoSEQ multiplex PCR; TCRdb's copy keeps in-frame clones and lacks some. Among a few hundred thousand clones, roughly 31% were seen once, and the ten largest hold almost 0.065%. The chain employs TRBV7-3 and TRBJ2-3; no definite D call. The TCR was taken from a young man in good health. Sequencing input: naive CD4+ T cells from blood. The CDR3 DNA follows: TGTGCCAGCAGCTGGAAGGGCACAGATACGCAGTATTTT. It specifies CASSWKGTDTQYF.